This is a list of T cell receptor beta chains from one sample in a study of tumor-infiltrating lymphocytes in primary liver carcinoma. TCRdb re-called the multiplex PCR reads with MiXCR, one entry per CDR3 protein. Of about 64,000 distinct CDR3 sequences in the sample, approximately 74% were seen once. Sequenced sample: liver tumor tissue from sampling region 4. Receptors were obtained from a man aged 35-49 years with primary liver carcinoma and hepatitis B virus infection. CDR3s include the opening cysteine and the closing phenylalanine or tryptophan. A D gene is named only where the DNA matches it firmly. The size of a clone is reported for some rows only, either as once, few or many, or as a class for expanded clones.

size	D	V	J	DNA	CDR3
few	NA	TRBV4-2	TRBJ2-3	TGTGCCAGCAGCCCTAAGGTGGGACTCGCAGATACGCAGTATTTT	CASSPKVGLADTQYF
many	NA	TRBV7-9	TRBJ2-7	TGTGCCAGCAGCTTAGTTGGCACAACCAACTACGAGCAGTACTTC	CASSLVGTTNYEQYF
once	TRBD2	TRBV4-2	TRBJ2-7	TGTGCCAGCAATGGAAAACCGGGACTAGCGGGAGGGCCACATGAGAAGTACTTC	CASNGKPGLAGGPHEKYF
NA	NA	TRBV5-1	TRBJ1-2	TGCGCCAGCAACTTCGATGGAACAGCTAACTATGGCTACATCTTC	CASNFDGTANYGYIF
many	TRBD2	TRBV29-1	TRBJ2-3	TGCAGCGCCCAGCGGGGGGGCACAGATACGCAGTATTTT	CSAQRGGTDTQYF
NA	NA	TRBV6-2/TRBV6-3	TRBJ2-3	TGTGCCATCAGGGTTGGTGCAGATACGCAGTATTTT	CAIRVGADTQYF
NA	NA	TRBV11-2	TRBJ2-7	TGTGCCAGCAGCTTAACCCTAGCGAGGGCTAGCGAGCAGTACTTC	CASSLTLARASEQYF
NA	TRBD2	TRBV5-1	TRBJ2-7	TGCGTCAACAGCCCCGGACTAGCGGGAGGGCCTAACTACGAGCAGTACTTC	CVNSPGLAGGPNYEQYF
once	TRBD2	TRBV29-1	TRBJ2-5	TGCAGCGCTCGGACTAGCGGGAGTTCGGCAGAGACCCAGTACTTC	CSARTSGSSAETQYF
NA	NA	TRBV11-1	TRBJ2-3	TGTACCAGCAGCGAAGACGGGGGTTTCACAGATACGCAGTATTTT	CTSSEDGGFTDTQYF
NA	TRBD1	TRBV11-1	TRBJ2-7	TGTGCCAGCAGCCCTGGACAGGGGGGGACCTGCGAGCGGTACTTC	CASSPGQGGTCERYF
NA	TRBD2	TRBV7-2	TRBJ2-1	TGTGCCAGCAGCTTACAAGCGGGAGCTAATGAGCAGTTCTTC	CASSLQAGANEQFF
NA	NA	TRBV10-3	TRBJ2-1	TGTGCCACTTGGCCCTCCTACAATGAGCAGTTCTTC	CATWPSYNEQFF
many	NA	TRBV6-5	TRBJ1-1	TGTGCCAGCAGTTACTCGATTGGGGGCGGAGCTGAAGCTTTCTTT	CASSYSIGGGAEAFF
NA	TRBD2	TRBV6-6	TRBJ2-3	TGTGCCAGCAGGAAAAGGACTAGCGGGAGGACGGGTACACAGTATTTT	CASRKRTSGRTGTQYF
NA	NA	TRBV4-3	TRBJ2-7	TGCGCCGGCAGCCAAGCAGTTCCCTACGAGCAGTACTTC	CAGSQAVPYEQYF
NA	NA	TRBV4-1	TRBJ2-7	TGCGCCAGCAGCCAAGAAGTAGGGGCCGGGAAGTACGAGCAGTACTTC	CASSQEVGAGKYEQYF
NA	NA	TRBV5-1	TRBJ2-1	TGTGCCAGCAGCCTTGTCAGCTCCTACAATGAGCAGTTCTTC	CASSLVSSYNEQFF
medium-sized	NA	TRBV6-5	TRBJ2-7	TGTGCCAGTGGACACTTCTCCTACGAGCAGTACTTC	CASGHFSYEQYF
NA	NA	TRBV4-3	TRBJ1-3	TGCGCCAGTAGCCACAACCAAAACTCTGGAAACTGCATATATTTT	CASSHNQNSGNCIYF
NA	NA	TRBV11-2	TRBJ2-1	TGTGCCAGCAGCTTATACCGGAGACTTAGTGAGCAGTTCTTC	CASSLYRRLSEQFF
NA	NA	TRBV4-1	TRBJ2-1	TGCGTCAGCAGCAAGGATGAAAGGGGCAATAAGCAGTTCTTC	CVSSKDERGNKQFF
few	NA	TRBV6-2/TRBV6-3	TRBJ2-3	TGTGCCAGCAGGGAGGTTAGCACAGATACGCAGTATTTT	CASREVSTDTQYF
many	TRBD1	TRBV30	TRBJ2-4	TGTGCCTGGAGTGTACTCGGGACAGGGACCATTCAGTACTTC	CAWSVLGTGTIQYF
NA	NA	TRBV5-1	TRBJ2-7	NA	CAGSLVGGGAGQSYERYF
once	NA	TRBV12-5	TRBJ2-3	TGTGCTAGCGGCCCTGTGGGCAGCACAGATACGCAGTATTTT	CASGPVGSTDTQYF
NA	NA	TRBV29-1	TRBJ2-5	TGCAGCGTTGGGCAGGGGGGTGAGGCCCAGTACTTC	CSVGQGGEAQYF
many	NA	TRBV10-3	TRBJ2-4	TGTGCCATCAGTGAGTCCTCCACAGGGATTGGCAAAAACATTCAGTACTTC	CAISESSTGIGKNIQYF
NA	NA	TRBV5-1	TRBJ1-2	TGCGCCAGCAATTCGACCAACGCTATCAGCTACATCTTC	CASNSTNAISYIF
NA	NA	TRBV29-1	TRBJ2-1	TGCAGCGTCCGACAGGGAGGTAATGGGCAATTCTTC	CSVRQGGNGQFF
NA	NA	TRBV29-1	TRBJ2-2	TGCAACGTTTCAACGAACACCGGGGAGCTGTTTTTT	CNVSTNTGELFF
many	TRBD1	TRBV6-1	TRBJ2-2	TGTGCCACCCGGACCGGGACAGGGGAAAGCGGGGAGCTGTTTTTT	CATRTGTGESGELFF
many	TRBD1	TRBV6-1	TRBJ2-1	TGTGCCAGCGGGAGGGACAGGGGGGATGAGCAGTTCTTC	CASGRDRGDEQFF
NA	NA	TRBV12-5	TRBJ2-7	TGTGCCATTGAAGGGACCGGTTCCTACGAGCGGTACTTC	CAIEGTGSYERYF
NA	TRBD1	TRBV6-5	TRBJ2-3	TGTGCCAGCATCTGGGCAACAGGGGCGCGCTTAGATAAGCAGTATTTT	CASIWATGARLDKQYF
once	NA	TRBV5-6	TRBJ2-7	TGTGCCAGCAGCTTGGCAACCGGACCTTGGCAGTACTTC	CASSLATGPWQYF
many	TRBD1	TRBV29-1	TRBJ1-1	TGCAGCGGTACAGGGGGCTGGGGGATGAACACTGAAGCTTTCTTT	CSGTGGWGMNTEAFF